A single count supports the clone carrying this T cell receptor (beta chain). The sample is drawn from a study of cytomegalovirus exposure and HLA in healthy donors. There are 12 residues in the CDR3. Trimming left V 3 bases short and J 4 bases short, with 7 bases between. Germline V gene sequence: CDR1 SEHNR, CDR2 FQNEAQ (reference sequence). PCR involved 60 Vbeta and 13 Jbeta primers. Generated by immunoSEQ multiplex PCR, the TCRdb table keeps only in-frame clones and is missing some. This sample yields about 200,000 clones, of which about 80% are seen a single time; roughly 0.6% belongs to the top ten.

The source material was PBMCs. This sequence originates from a man younger than 30 in good health and CMV-seronegative. The V and J genes are TRBV7-9 and TRBJ2-7; no reliable D call. The CDR3: CASSLGYYEQYF. In nucleotides, the CDR3 is TGTGCCAGCAGCTTGGGCTATTACGAGCAGTACTTC.